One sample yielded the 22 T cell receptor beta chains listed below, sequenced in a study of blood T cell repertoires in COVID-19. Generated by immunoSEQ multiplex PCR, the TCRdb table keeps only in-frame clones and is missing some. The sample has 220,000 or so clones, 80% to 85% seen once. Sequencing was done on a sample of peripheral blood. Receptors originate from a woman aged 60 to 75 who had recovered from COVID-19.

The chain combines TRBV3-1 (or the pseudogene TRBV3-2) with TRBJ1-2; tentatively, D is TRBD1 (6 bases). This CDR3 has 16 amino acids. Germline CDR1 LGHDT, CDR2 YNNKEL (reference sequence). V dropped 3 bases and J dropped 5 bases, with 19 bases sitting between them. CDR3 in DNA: TGTGCCAGCAGCCAGTCAGGGGACACCTTGGGGTATGGCTACACCTTC. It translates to CASSQSGDTLGYGYTF.

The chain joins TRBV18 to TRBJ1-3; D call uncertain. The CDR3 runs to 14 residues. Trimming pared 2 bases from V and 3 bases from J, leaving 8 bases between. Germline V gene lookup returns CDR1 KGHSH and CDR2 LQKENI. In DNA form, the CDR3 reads TGTGCCAGCTCACCAATCGAGGTTGGAAACACCATATATTTT. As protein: CASSPIEVGNTIYF.

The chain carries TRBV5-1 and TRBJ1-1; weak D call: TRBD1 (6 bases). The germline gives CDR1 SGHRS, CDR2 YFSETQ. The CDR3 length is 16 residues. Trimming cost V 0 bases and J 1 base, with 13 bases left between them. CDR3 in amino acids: CASSLDGTWPNTEAFF. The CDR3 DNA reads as TGCGCCAGCAGCTTGGATGGGACATGGCCGAACACTGAAGCTTTCTTT.

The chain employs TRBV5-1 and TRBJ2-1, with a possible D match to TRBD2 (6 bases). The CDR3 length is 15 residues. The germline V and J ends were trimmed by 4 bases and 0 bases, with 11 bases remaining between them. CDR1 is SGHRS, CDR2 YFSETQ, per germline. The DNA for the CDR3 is TGCGCCAGCAGCACCGGGACTGACTCCTACAATGAGCAGTTCTTC. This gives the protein CASSTGTDSYNEQFF.

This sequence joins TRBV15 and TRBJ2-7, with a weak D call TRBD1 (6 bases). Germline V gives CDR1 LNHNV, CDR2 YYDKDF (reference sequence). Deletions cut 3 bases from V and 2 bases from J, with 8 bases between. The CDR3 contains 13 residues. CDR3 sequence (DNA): TGTGCCACCAGCAGGGACAGTACCTACGAGCAGTACTTC. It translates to CATSRDSTYEQYF.

The CDR3 DNA reads TGTGCCAGCAGCCATACCGGGACAGGGATTTACGAGCAGTACTTC. This translates into CASSHTGTGIYEQYF. V usage is TRBV5-6 and J usage is TRBJ2-7, with 9 positions matching TRBD1. Germline V gene sequence: CDR1 SGHDT, CDR2 YYEEEE. After removal of 4 bases from V and 4 bases from J, the junction contained 9 bases not matched to a gene. The CDR3 contains 15 residues.

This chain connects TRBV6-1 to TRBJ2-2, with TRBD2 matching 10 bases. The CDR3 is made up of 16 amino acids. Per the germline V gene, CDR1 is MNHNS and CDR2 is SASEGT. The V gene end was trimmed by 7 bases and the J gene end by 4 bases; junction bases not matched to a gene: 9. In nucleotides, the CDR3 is TGTGCCAGCATTAAAGCGGGGGGGCCGGGCACCGGGGAGCTGTTTTTT. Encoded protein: CASIKAGGPGTGELFF.

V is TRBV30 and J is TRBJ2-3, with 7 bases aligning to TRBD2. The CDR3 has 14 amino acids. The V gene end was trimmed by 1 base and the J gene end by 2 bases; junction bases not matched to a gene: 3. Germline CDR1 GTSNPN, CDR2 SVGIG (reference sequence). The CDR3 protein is CAWSAGLYTDTQYF. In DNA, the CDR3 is TGTGCCTGGAGTGCGGGACTATACACAGATACGCAGTATTTT.

The CDR3 reads CASSQGAFGRFSGANVLTF. As DNA, the CDR3 is TGTGCCAGCAGCCAAGGTGCGTTTGGGAGATTTTCTGGGGCCAACGTCCTGACTTTC. This sequence joins TRBV3-1 (or the pseudogene TRBV3-2) and TRBJ2-6, with D tentatively TRBD2 (5 bases). Germline-derived CDR1 and CDR2 are LGHDT and YNNKEL (reference sequence). CDR3 length: 19 amino acids. V was shortened by 1 base and J by 1 base, with 17 bases between the two germline ends.

The CDR3 loop reads CASSPKYGYQETQYF. CDR3 coding DNA: TGTGCCAGCAGCCCCAAGTACGGTTACCAAGAGACCCAGTACTTC. V usage is TRBV3-1 (or the pseudogene TRBV3-2) and J usage is TRBJ2-5, with D uncertain. Germline V CDR1 and CDR2: LGHDT, YNNKEL (reference sequence). The CDR3 spans 15 residues. The V end was cut by 4 bases, the J end by 0 bases, with 12 bases between.

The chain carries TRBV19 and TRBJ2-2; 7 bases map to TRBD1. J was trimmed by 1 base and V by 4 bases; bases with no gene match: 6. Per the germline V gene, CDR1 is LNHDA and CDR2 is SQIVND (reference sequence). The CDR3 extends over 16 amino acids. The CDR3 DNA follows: TGTGCCAGTAGTACAGACAGGGCAGGGAACACCGGGGAGCTGTTTTTT. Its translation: CASSTDRAGNTGELFF.

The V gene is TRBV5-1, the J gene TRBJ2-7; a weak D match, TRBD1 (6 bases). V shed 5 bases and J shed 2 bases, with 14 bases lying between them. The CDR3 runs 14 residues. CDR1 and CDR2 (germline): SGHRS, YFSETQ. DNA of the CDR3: TGCGCCAGCAGGGTGGGGTACAGGGCCTACGAGCAGTACTTC. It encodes CASRVGYRAYEQYF. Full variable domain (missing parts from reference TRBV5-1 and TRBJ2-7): KAGVTQTPRYLIKTRGQQVTLSCSPISGHRSVSWYQQTPGQGLQFLFEYFSETQRNKGNFPGRFSGRQFSNSRSEMNVSTLELGDSALYLCASRVGYRAYEQYFGPGTRLTVT.

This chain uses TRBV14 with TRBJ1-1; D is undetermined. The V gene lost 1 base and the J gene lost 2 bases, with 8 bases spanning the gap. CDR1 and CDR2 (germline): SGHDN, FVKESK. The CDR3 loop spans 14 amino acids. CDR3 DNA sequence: TGTGCCAGCAGCCAAGTCGGGGAAAACACTGAAGCTTTCTTT. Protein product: CASSQVGENTEAFF.

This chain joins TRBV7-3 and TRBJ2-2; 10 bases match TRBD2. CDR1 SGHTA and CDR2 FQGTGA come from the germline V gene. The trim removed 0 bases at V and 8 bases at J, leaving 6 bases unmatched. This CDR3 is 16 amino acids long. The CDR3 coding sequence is TGTGCCAGCAGCTTAACCAGCGGGGGGGCCTCAGGGGAGCTGTTTTTT. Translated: CASSLTSGGASGELFF.

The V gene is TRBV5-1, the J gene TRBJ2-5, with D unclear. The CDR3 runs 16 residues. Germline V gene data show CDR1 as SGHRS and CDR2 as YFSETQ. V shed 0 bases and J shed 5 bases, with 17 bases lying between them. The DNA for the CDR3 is TGCGCCAGCAGCTTGGATGCCGGCAGGAATCTGGAGACCCAGTACTTC. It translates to CASSLDAGRNLETQYF.

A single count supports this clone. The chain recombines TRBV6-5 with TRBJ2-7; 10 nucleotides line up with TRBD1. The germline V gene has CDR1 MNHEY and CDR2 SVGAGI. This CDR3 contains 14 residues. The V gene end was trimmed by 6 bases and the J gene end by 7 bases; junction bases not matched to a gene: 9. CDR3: CASSRDRGAGEQYF. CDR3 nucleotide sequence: TGTGCCAGCAGCAGGGACAGGGGCGCGGGGGAGCAGTACTTC.

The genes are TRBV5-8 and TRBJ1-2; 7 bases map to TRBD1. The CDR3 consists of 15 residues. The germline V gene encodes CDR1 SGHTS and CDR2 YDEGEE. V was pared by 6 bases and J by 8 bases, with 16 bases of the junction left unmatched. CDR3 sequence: CASTQLGHQGEGYTF. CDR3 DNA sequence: TGTGCCAGCACCCAGCTTGGTCACCAGGGGGAAGGCTACACCTTC.

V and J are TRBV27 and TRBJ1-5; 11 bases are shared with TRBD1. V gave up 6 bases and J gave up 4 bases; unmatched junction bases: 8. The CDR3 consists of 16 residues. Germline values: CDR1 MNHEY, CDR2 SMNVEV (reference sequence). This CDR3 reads CASSSEGQGVNQPQHF. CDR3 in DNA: TGTGCCAGCAGCTCCGAGGGACAGGGGGTTAATCAGCCCCAGCATTTT.

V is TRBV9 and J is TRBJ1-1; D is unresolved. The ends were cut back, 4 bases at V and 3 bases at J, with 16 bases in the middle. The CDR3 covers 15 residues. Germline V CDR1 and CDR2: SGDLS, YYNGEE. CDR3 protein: CASSPGFGGYTEAFF. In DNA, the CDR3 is TGTGCCAGCAGCCCGGGGTTCGGCGGTTACACTGAAGCTTTCTTT.

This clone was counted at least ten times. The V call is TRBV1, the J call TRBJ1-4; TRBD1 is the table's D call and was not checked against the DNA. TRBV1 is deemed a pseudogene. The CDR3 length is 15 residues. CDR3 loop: CTSSQGGQGNEKLFF. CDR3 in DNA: TGCACCAGCAGCCAAGGGGGTCAGGGAAACGAAAAACTGTTTTTT.

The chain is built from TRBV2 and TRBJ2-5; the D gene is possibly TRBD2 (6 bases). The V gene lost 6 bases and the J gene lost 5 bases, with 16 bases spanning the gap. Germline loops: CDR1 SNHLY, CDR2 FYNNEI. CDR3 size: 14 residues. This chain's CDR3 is CASSPLGEAETQYF. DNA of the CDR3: TGTGCCAGCAGCCCCCTGGGGGAGGCGGAGACCCAGTACTTC.

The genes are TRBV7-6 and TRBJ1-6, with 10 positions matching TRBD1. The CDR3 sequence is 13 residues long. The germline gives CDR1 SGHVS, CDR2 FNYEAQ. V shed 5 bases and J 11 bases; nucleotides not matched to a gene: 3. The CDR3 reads CASSQGQGTPLHF. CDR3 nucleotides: TGTGCCAGCAGCCAGGGACAGGGGACACCCCTCCACTTT.